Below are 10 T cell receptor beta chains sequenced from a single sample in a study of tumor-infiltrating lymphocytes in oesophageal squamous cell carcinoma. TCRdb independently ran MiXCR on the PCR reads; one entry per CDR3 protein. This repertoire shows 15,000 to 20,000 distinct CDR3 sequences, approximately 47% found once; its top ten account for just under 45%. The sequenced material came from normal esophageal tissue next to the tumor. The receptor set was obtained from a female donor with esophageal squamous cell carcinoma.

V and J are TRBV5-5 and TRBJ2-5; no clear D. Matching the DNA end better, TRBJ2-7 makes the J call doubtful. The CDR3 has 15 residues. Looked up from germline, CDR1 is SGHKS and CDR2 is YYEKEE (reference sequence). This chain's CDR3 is CASSFRGSSSYEQYF. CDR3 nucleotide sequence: TGTGCCAGCAGTTTTCGTGGCAGCAGCTCCTACGAGCAGTACTTC.

CDR3: CASSRDPADTQYF. Here the CDR3 DNA reads TGCGCCAGCAGTAGGGACCCTGCGGATACGCAGTATTTT. The chain carries TRBV10-2 and TRBJ2-3; either TRBD1 or TRBD2 may fit D (5 bases each). The germline V and J ends were trimmed by 5 bases and 6 bases, with 12 bases remaining between them. CDR3 length: 13 amino acids. Germline assignment: CDR1 WSHSY and CDR2 SAAADI.

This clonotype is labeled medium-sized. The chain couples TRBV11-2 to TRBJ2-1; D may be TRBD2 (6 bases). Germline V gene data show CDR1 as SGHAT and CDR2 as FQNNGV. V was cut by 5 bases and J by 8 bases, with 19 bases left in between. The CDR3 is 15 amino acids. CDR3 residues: CASSDDVGGNHEQFF. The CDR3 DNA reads TGTGCCAGCAGCGACGACGTCGGAGGGAATCATGAGCAGTTCTTC.

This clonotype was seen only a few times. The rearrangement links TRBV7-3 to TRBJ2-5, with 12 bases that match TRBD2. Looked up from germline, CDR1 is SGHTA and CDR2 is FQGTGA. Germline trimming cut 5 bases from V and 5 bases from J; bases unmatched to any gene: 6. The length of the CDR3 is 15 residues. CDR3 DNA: TGTGCCAGCAGCCCTAGCGGGAGGGCCGGGGAGACCCAGTACTTC. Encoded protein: CASSPSGRAGETQYF.

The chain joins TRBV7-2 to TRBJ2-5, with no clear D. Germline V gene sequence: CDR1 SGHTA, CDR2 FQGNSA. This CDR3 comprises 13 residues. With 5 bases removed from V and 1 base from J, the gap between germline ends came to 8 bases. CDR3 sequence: CASSALTQETQYF. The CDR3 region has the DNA TGTGCCAGCAGCGCTTTGACCCAAGAGACCCAGTACTTC.

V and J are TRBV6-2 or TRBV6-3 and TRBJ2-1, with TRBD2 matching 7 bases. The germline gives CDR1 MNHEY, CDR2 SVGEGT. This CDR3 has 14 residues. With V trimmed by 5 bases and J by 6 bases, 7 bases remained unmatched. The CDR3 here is CASSRPTSANEQFF. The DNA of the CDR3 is TGTGCCAGCAGTCGACCAACTAGCGCCAATGAGCAGTTCTTC.

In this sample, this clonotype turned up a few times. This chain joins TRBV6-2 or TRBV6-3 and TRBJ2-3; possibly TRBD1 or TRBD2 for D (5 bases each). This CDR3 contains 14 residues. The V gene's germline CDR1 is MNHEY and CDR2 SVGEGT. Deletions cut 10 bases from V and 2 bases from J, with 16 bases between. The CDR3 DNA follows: TGTGCCACCAAGTTTGGGGGTCCCACAGATACGCAGTATTTT. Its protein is CATKFGGPTDTQYF.

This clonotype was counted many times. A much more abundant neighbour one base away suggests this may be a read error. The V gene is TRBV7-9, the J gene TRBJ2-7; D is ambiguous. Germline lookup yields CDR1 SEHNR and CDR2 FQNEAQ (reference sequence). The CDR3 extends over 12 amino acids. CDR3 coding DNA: TGTGCCAGCAGCTTACAGACCTATGAGCAGTACTTC. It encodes CASSLQTYEQYF.

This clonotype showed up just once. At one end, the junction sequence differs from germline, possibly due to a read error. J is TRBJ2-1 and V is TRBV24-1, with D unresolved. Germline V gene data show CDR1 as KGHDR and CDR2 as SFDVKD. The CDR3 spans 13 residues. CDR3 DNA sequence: TGTGCCACCAGTGACGACGAACGTACGGAGCAATTCTTC. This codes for CATSDDERTEQFF.

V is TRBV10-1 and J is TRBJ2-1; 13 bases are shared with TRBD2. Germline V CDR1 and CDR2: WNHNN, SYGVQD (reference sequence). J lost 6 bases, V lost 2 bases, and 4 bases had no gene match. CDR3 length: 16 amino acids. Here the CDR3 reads CASSETSGRVANEQFF. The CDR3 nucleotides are TGCGCCAGCAGTGAGACTAGCGGGAGGGTTGCCAATGAGCAGTTCTTC.